This TCR beta chain comes out of a study of T cell repertoires in cytomegalovirus infection. Across the whole study: Well-studied HLA-B-restricted epitopes and recently identified HLA-C-restricted epitopes of CMV were both used in the study. General observations from the study: Individuals carrying CMV plus the relevant HLA were identified by cumulative frequency of public TCR beta families. Within the response measured ex vivo, HLA-C-restricted CMV-specific TCR beta clonotypes were dominant.

Note on this clonotype: Its target is unknown.

Germline CDR1 reads MNHNS; CDR2 reads SASEGT. Trimming took 0 bases from V and 2 from J, leaving 29 bases between them. The CDR3 has 21 amino acids. Via MiXCR, TCRdb re-called the reads, giving one row per CDR3 protein. The table lists about 920,000 distinct CDR3 sequences, roughly 30% of them singletons. The receptor was derived from a human donor in good health (CMV status not recorded). Some clones in this sample may be carry-over from other donors' samples. The material was cultured CD8+ T cells from PBMCs, obtained from culture after CMV antigen stimulation. V and J are TRBV6-1 and TRBJ2-7; D tentatively reads TRBD1 or TRBD2 (6 bases each). The CDR3 spells CASSEAGGGRMSAIGAYEQYF. Here the CDR3 DNA reads TGTGCCAGCAGTGAAGCAGGAGGGGGACGGATGTCGGCGATTGGGGCCTACGAGCAGTACTTC.